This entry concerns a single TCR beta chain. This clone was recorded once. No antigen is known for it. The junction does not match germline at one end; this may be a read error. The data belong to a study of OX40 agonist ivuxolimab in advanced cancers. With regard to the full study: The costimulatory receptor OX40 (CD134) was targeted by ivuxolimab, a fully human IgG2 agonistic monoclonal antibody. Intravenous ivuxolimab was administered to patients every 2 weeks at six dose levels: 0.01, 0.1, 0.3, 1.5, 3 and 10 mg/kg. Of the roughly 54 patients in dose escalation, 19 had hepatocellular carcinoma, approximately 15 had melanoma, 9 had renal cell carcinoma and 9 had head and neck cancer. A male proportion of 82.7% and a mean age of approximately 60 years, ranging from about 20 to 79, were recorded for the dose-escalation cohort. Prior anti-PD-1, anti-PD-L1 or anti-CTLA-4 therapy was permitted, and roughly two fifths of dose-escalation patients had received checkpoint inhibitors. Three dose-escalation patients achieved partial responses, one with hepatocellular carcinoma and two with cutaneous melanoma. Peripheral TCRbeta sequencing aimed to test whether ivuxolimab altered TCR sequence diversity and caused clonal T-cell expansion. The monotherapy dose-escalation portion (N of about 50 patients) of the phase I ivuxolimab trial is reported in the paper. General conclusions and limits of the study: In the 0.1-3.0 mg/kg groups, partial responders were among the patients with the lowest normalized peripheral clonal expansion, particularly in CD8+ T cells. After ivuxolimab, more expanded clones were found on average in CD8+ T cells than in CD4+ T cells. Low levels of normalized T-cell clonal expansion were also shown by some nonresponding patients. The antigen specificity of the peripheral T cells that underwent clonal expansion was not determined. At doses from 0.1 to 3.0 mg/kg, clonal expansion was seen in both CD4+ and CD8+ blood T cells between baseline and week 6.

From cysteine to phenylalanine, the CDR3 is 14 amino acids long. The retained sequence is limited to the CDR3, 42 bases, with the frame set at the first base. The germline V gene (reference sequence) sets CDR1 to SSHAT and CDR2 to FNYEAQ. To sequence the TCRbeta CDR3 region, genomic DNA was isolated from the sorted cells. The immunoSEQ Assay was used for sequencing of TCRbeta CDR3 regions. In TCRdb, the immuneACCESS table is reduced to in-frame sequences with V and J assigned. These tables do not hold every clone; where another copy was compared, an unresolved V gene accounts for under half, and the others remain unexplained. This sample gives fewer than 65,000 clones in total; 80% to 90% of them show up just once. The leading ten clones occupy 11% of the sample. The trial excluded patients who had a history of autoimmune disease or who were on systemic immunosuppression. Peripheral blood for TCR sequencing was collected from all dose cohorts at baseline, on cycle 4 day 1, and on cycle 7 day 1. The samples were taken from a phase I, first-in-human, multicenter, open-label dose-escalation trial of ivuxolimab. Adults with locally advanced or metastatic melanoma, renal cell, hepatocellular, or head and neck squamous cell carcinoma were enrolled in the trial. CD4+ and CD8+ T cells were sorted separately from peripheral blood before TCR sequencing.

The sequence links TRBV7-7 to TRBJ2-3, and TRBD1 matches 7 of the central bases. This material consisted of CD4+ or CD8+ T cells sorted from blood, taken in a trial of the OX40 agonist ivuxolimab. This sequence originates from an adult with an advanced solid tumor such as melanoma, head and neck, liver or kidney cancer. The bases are TGTGCTAGCAGTCTTAGGGGGCTCACAGATACGCAGTATTTT. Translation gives CASSLRGLTDTQYF.